These T cell receptor beta chains were read from a single sample in a study of cytotoxic CD8 clonotypes in ibrutinib-treated CLL. The assay was immunoSEQ multiplex PCR, and TCRdb's table has in-frame clones only and misses some. Seen here are 50,000 to 60,000 clones, roughly 80% observed once, and the top ten hold just over 20%. Sequenced material: PBMCs, taken after 24 months of ibrutinib treatment. These TCRs come from a human donor with chronic lymphocytic leukemia. Both conserved end residues are part of each CDR3. Each record gives: J gene, clone size, V gene, D gene, CDR3 protein, CDR3 DNA. D genes are given only for firm matches. Size values are once, few and many counts, or a class for expanded clones, and some rows have none.

J gene: TRBJ2-1; clone size: NA; V gene: TRBV6-6; D gene: TRBD2; CDR3 protein: CASSHGGLAGGDEQFF; CDR3 DNA: TGTGCCAGCAGTCACGGGGGGCTAGCGGGAGGTGATGAGCAGTTCTTC
J gene: TRBJ2-7; clone size: NA; V gene: TRBV4-1; D gene: TRBD1; CDR3 protein: CASSPPDRFYEQYF; CDR3 DNA: TGCGCCAGCAGTCCCCCGGACAGGTTCTACGAGCAGTACTTC
J gene: TRBJ1-2; clone size: NA; V gene: TRBV7-9; D gene: NA; CDR3 protein: CASSSGRGNRYTF; CDR3 DNA: TGTGCCAGCAGCTCCGGGCGTGGGAATCGCTACACCTTC
J gene: TRBJ1-4; clone size: NA; V gene: TRBV9; D gene: TRBD1; CDR3 protein: CASSSTPLQGAKLFF; CDR3 DNA: TGTGCCAGCAGCTCCACACCCCTACAGGGGGCAAAACTGTTTTTT
J gene: TRBJ2-2; clone size: few; V gene: TRBV9; D gene: TRBD1; CDR3 protein: CASSPAGTATGELFF; CDR3 DNA: TGTGCCAGCAGCCCAGCCGGGACAGCAACCGGGGAGCTGTTTTTT
J gene: TRBJ2-7; clone size: NA; V gene: TRBV30; D gene: TRBD1; CDR3 protein: CAWSNSGTGDYEQYF; CDR3 DNA: TGTGCCTGGAGCAACTCCGGGACAGGGGATTACGAGCAGTACTTC
J gene: TRBJ2-3; clone size: NA; V gene: TRBV18; D gene: TRBD2; CDR3 protein: CASSSVAGFTDTQYF; CDR3 DNA: TGTGCCAGCTCATCAGTAGCGGGATTCACAGATACGCAGTATTTT
J gene: TRBJ2-7; clone size: NA; V gene: TRBV18; D gene: TRBD1; CDR3 protein: CASSPRTGIFYEQYF; CDR3 DNA: TGTGCCAGCTCACCAAGGACAGGGATATTCTACGAGCAGTACTTC
J gene: TRBJ2-1; clone size: NA; V gene: TRBV18; D gene: NA; CDR3 protein: CASSPLVGHTNEQFF; CDR3 DNA: TGTGCCAGCTCCCCACTAGTCGGGCACACAAATGAGCAGTTCTTC
J gene: TRBJ2-5; clone size: NA; V gene: TRBV5-4; D gene: TRBD1; CDR3 protein: CASSDKQGAYLETQYF; CDR3 DNA: TGTGCCAGCAGCGACAAACAGGGGGCCTACCTAGAGACCCAGTACTTC
J gene: TRBJ2-1; clone size: NA; V gene: TRBV7-2; D gene: TRBD2; CDR3 protein: CASSLRAGGLAQNPEQFF; CDR3 DNA: TGTGCCAGCAGCTTACGGGCGGGGGGGCTAGCGCAAAACCCTGAGCAGTTCTTC
J gene: TRBJ2-2; clone size: NA; V gene: TRBV11-2; D gene: NA; CDR3 protein: CASSPGLHPNTGELFF; CDR3 DNA: TGTGCCAGCAGCCCGGGACTTCACCCGAACACCGGGGAGCTGTTTTTT
J gene: TRBJ2-7; clone size: NA; V gene: TRBV7-9; D gene: NA; CDR3 protein: CASSLGRRTRDDEQYF; CDR3 DNA: TGTGCCAGCAGCTTAGGGAGGAGGACGCGGGACGACGAGCAGTACTTC
J gene: TRBJ1-1; clone size: NA; V gene: TRBV7-2; D gene: NA; CDR3 protein: CASSSHSSNTEAFF; CDR3 DNA: TGTGCCAGCAGCTCCCACTCTTCGAACACTGAAGCTTTCTTT
J gene: TRBJ1-1; clone size: NA; V gene: TRBV2; D gene: NA; CDR3 protein: CASSTGTEAFF; CDR3 DNA: TGTGCCAGCAGTACGGGCACTGAAGCTTTCTTT
J gene: TRBJ2-3; clone size: few; V gene: TRBV29-1; D gene: NA; CDR3 protein: CSVVAAASTDTQYF; CDR3 DNA: TGCAGCGTAGTAGCGGCAGCTAGCACAGATACGCAGTATTTT
J gene: TRBJ2-1; clone size: NA; V gene: TRBV5-8; D gene: NA; CDR3 protein: CASSLRNEQFF; CDR3 DNA: TGTGCCAGCAGCTTGCGGAATGAGCAGTTCTTC
J gene: TRBJ1-1; clone size: NA; V gene: TRBV7-2; D gene: NA; CDR3 protein: CASSPGGAVGYTEAFF; CDR3 DNA: TGTGCCAGCAGTCCCGGGGGGGCCGTGGGGTACACTGAAGCTTTCTTT
J gene: TRBJ2-1; clone size: once; V gene: TRBV12-5; D gene: NA; CDR3 protein: CASRRLDPFYEQFF; CDR3 DNA: TGTGCTAGTAGACGGTTGGACCCCTTCTATGAGCAGTTCTTC
J gene: TRBJ2-2; clone size: NA; V gene: TRBV28; D gene: NA; CDR3 protein: CASSLTRAGELFF; CDR3 DNA: TGTGCCAGCAGTTTAACAAGGGCCGGGGAGCTGTTTTTT
J gene: TRBJ2-5; clone size: NA; V gene: TRBV7-2; D gene: NA; CDR3 protein: CASSQRGPETQYF; CDR3 DNA: TGTGCCAGCAGCCAACGGGGGCCTGAGACCCAGTACTTC
J gene: TRBJ1-1; clone size: NA; V gene: TRBV6-1; D gene: TRBD1; CDR3 protein: CASSDTGGRTEAFF; CDR3 DNA: TGTGCCAGCAGTGACACAGGGGGCAGAACTGAAGCTTTCTTT
J gene: TRBJ1-2; clone size: NA; V gene: TRBV14; D gene: NA; CDR3 protein: CASSLTGDYYGYTF; CDR3 DNA: TGTGCCAGCAGCCTTACCGGGGATTACTATGGCTACACCTTC
J gene: TRBJ2-7; clone size: NA; V gene: TRBV19; D gene: NA; CDR3 protein: CASSMLARQGTTYEQYF; CDR3 DNA: TGTGCCAGTAGTATGCTCGCCCGGCAGGGGACAACCTACGAGCAGTACTTC
J gene: TRBJ2-7; clone size: NA; V gene: TRBV5-1; D gene: TRBD2; CDR3 protein: CASSGSGRTYEQYF; CDR3 DNA: TGCGCCAGCAGCGGGAGCGGGAGAACCTACGAGCAGTACTTC
J gene: TRBJ2-3; clone size: few; V gene: TRBV7-6; D gene: NA; CDR3 protein: CASSLWGDFGTDTQYF; CDR3 DNA: TGTGCCAGCAGCTTATGGGGGGACTTCGGCACAGATACGCAGTATTTT
J gene: TRBJ1-2; clone size: NA; V gene: TRBV16; D gene: NA; CDR3 protein: CASSQSGQGNYGYTF; CDR3 DNA: TGTGCCAGCAGCCAATCTGGGCAGGGGAACTATGGCTACACCTTC
J gene: TRBJ1-2; clone size: NA; V gene: TRBV25-1; D gene: TRBD1; CDR3 protein: CASSGLGQGDGYTF; CDR3 DNA: TGTGCCAGCAGTGGCCTCGGACAGGGAGATGGCTACACCTTC
J gene: TRBJ1-6; clone size: NA; V gene: TRBV9; D gene: TRBD1; CDR3 protein: CASSSNRPGGSVLHF; CDR3 DNA: TGTGCCAGCAGCTCCAATCGGCCAGGGGGGTCCGTACTCCACTTT
J gene: TRBJ2-4; clone size: NA; V gene: TRBV28; D gene: TRBD1; CDR3 protein: CASSANTWDRGTIAKNIQYF; CDR3 DNA: TGTGCCAGCAGTGCAAACACTTGGGACAGGGGAACTATAGCCAAAAACATTCAGTACTTC
J gene: TRBJ2-7; clone size: NA; V gene: TRBV25-1; D gene: NA; CDR3 protein: CASRTGSYEQYF; CDR3 DNA: TGTGCCAGCAGGACAGGCTCCTACGAGCAGTACTTC
J gene: TRBJ2-7; clone size: NA; V gene: TRBV7-2; D gene: TRBD1; CDR3 protein: CASSLGDRGFSYAEYF; CDR3 DNA: TGTGCCAGCAGCTTAGGGGACAGGGGCTTCTCCTACGCGGAGTACTTC
J gene: TRBJ2-7; clone size: NA; V gene: TRBV5-6; D gene: TRBD1; CDR3 protein: CASSSGTGFTVYEQYF; CDR3 DNA: TGTGCCAGCAGCTCCGGGACAGGGTTCACAGTCTACGAGCAGTACTTC
J gene: TRBJ2-2; clone size: NA; V gene: TRBV4-1; D gene: NA; CDR3 protein: CASRPDSSTGELFF; CDR3 DNA: TGCGCCAGCCGACCGGACAGTTCGACCGGGGAGCTGTTTTTT
J gene: TRBJ2-3; clone size: once; V gene: TRBV4-3; D gene: NA; CDR3 protein: CASSPEMQDADTQYF; CDR3 DNA: TGCGCCAGCAGCCCCGAAATGCAGGACGCAGATACGCAGTATTTT
J gene: TRBJ2-5; clone size: NA; V gene: TRBV30; D gene: TRBD2; CDR3 protein: CAASPPGLAGGRGETQYF; CDR3 DNA: TGTGCCGCTTCACCTCCGGGACTAGCGGGAGGGCGAGGAGAGACCCAGTACTTC
J gene: TRBJ2-5; clone size: NA; V gene: TRBV7-2; D gene: NA; CDR3 protein: CASSSSKKETQYF; CDR3 DNA: TGTGCCAGCAGCTCGTCAAAGAAAGAGACCCAGTACTTC
J gene: TRBJ1-1; clone size: NA; V gene: TRBV5-5; D gene: NA; CDR3 protein: CASSGQLNTEAFF; CDR3 DNA: TGTGCCAGCAGCGGACAGCTGAACACTGAAGCTTTCTTT
J gene: TRBJ1-5; clone size: NA; V gene: TRBV28; D gene: NA; CDR3 protein: CASSRSGLNQPQHF; CDR3 DNA: TGTGCCAGCAGTCGGTCAGGGCTGAATCAGCCCCAGCATTTT
J gene: TRBJ2-1; clone size: NA; V gene: TRBV25-1; D gene: NA; CDR3 protein: CASSDPLERIFF; CDR3 DNA: TGTGCCAGCAGTGATCCCCTGGAACGGATTTTCTTC
J gene: TRBJ1-2; clone size: NA; V gene: TRBV28; D gene: NA; CDR3 protein: CASSPGTNYGYTF; CDR3 DNA: TGTGCCAGCAGTCCCGGGACTAACTATGGCTACACCTTC
J gene: TRBJ2-5; clone size: NA; V gene: TRBV12-5; D gene: NA; CDR3 protein: CASMKSLQETQYF; CDR3 DNA: TGTGCTAGTATGAAGTCTTTACAAGAGACCCAGTACTTC
J gene: TRBJ2-5; clone size: few; V gene: TRBV7-2; D gene: TRBD2; CDR3 protein: CASSPGGRAETQYF; CDR3 DNA: TGTGCCAGCAGCCCTGGCGGGAGGGCAGAGACCCAGTACTTC
J gene: TRBJ2-6; clone size: NA; V gene: TRBV5-5; D gene: NA; CDR3 protein: CASSFDPAISGANVLTF; CDR3 DNA: TGTGCCAGCAGCTTTGACCCAGCCATCTCTGGGGCCAACGTCCTGACTTTC
J gene: TRBJ2-5; clone size: NA; V gene: TRBV19; D gene: NA; CDR3 protein: CASSISGLQETQYF; CDR3 DNA: TGTGCCAGTAGTATCTCCGGACTACAAGAGACCCAGTACTTC
J gene: TRBJ2-2; clone size: NA; V gene: TRBV11-1; D gene: TRBD1; CDR3 protein: CASSLPGGTGELFF; CDR3 DNA: TGTGCCAGCAGCCTGCCAGGGGGCACCGGGGAGCTGTTTTTT
J gene: TRBJ1-2; clone size: NA; V gene: TRBV6-1; D gene: NA; CDR3 protein: CASSEARFYGYTF; CDR3 DNA: TGTGCCAGCAGTGAAGCCAGGTTCTATGGCTACACCTTC